These 32 T cell receptor beta chains were sequenced from one sample in a study of blood T cell repertoires in COVID-19 (dated by TCRdb to the early 2020s). To prepare the library, the immunoSEQ multiplex PCR assay was applied. This is the immuneACCESS table as TCRdb keeps it, with only in-frame sequences that have V and J called. A part of the clones is gone; compared with another copy, unresolved V genes explain less than half, and the rest is unexplained. Present in this sample are over 200,000 clones, around 90% of which were seen just once. About 6.5% of the sample rests with the top ten. The sequenced material came from peripheral blood. The receptors derive from a man in his sixties who had recovered from COVID-19.

J is TRBJ1-2 and V is TRBV7-8, with a tentative D call TRBD1 (6 bases). From germline, CDR1 is SGHVS and CDR2 FQNEAQ. V lost 1 base to trimming and J lost 8 bases, with 14 bases between them. The CDR3 is made up of 14 amino acids. CDR3 sequence: CASSLVQGLAGYTF. The CDR3 bases are TGTGCCAGCAGCTTAGTACAGGGCCTGGCCGGCTACACCTTC.

The gene calls are TRBV20-1 and TRBJ2-7, with 9 bases that match TRBD1. Germline V gene lookup returns CDR1 DFQATT and CDR2 SNEGSKA (reference sequence). V trimming: 3 bases; J trimming: 3 bases; junction bases outside the gene matches: 6. The CDR3 length is 14 residues. In nucleotides, the CDR3 is TGCAGTGCTAGTTCTAGGACAGGGGTCTACGAGCAGTACTTC. This translates into CSASSRTGVYEQYF.

The V gene is TRBV29-1, the J gene TRBJ1-2; the D gene is possibly TRBD1 (6 bases). This CDR3 has 14 amino acids. Germline loops: CDR1 SQVTM, CDR2 ANQGSEA. The germline V and J ends were trimmed by 8 bases and 0 bases, with 16 bases remaining between them. The CDR3 loop is CSISQQGTNYGYTF. The CDR3, as DNA: TGCAGCATTAGCCAACAGGGAACTAACTATGGCTACACCTTC.

The V and J genes are TRBV27 and TRBJ1-5; weak D call: TRBD1 (5 bases). V was cut by 5 bases and J by 6 bases, with 11 bases left in between. Germline CDR1 and CDR2: MNHEY and SMNVEV (reference sequence). The CDR3 contains 13 residues. As DNA, the CDR3 is TGTGCCAGCAGTAGCAGGGTGGGTCAGCCCCAGCATTTT. Amino acids: CASSSRVGQPQHF.

The J gene is TRBJ2-7, the V gene TRBV27; 9 bases agree with TRBD2. This CDR3 contains 17 residues. In germline, CDR1 is MNHEY, CDR2 SMNVEV (reference sequence). V lost 1 base and J lost 4; bases outside the gene matches: 11. The CDR3 DNA is TGTGCCAGCAGTTTATTCCCTATAGCGGGAGAAAAATACGAGCAGTACTTC. Protein sequence: CASSLFPIAGEKYEQYF.

The chain uses TRBV7-3 and TRBJ1-3; 9 positions match TRBD1. The CDR3 is 20 residues long. Trimming at V came to 6 bases and at J to 0 bases, leaving 18 bases not matched to a gene. In germline, CDR1 is SGHTA, CDR2 FQGTGA. As DNA, the CDR3 is TGTGCCAGCAGTCCAAGGGGGCCTGGGACAGGGTGGCCCTCTGGAAACACCATATATTTT. Translation: CASSPRGPGTGWPSGNTIYF. The full variable domain, completed using reference TRBV7-3 and TRBJ1-3, is GAGVSQTPSNKVTEKGKYVELRCDPISGHTALYWYRQSLGQGPEFLIYFQGTGAADDSGLPNDRFFAVRPEGSVSTLKIQRTERGDSAVYLCASSPRGPGTGWPSGNTIYFGEGSWLTVV.

The chain carries TRBV7-3 and TRBJ1-2, with 8 bases that match TRBD1. V was pared by 5 bases and J by 6 bases, with 8 bases of the junction left unmatched. Germline values: CDR1 SGHTA, CDR2 FQGTGA. The CDR3 contains 14 residues. CDR3 residues: CASSPSDRVNGYTF. The CDR3 bases are TGTGCCAGCAGCCCATCGGACAGGGTAAATGGCTACACCTTC.

The V and J genes are TRBV6-1 and TRBJ1-2, with D unclear. This CDR3 region has 15 residues. Germline CDR1 reads MNHNS; CDR2 reads SASEGT. V dropped 1 base and J dropped 2 bases, with 11 bases sitting between them. CDR3 coding DNA: TGTGCCAGCAGTGAAGGTCACGGGATCAACTATGGCTACACCTTC. This sequence encodes CASSEGHGINYGYTF.

The chain combines TRBV12-3 or TRBV12-4 with TRBJ2-3; maybe TRBD1 (6 bases). V lost 5 bases and J lost 10, with 10 bases in between. There are 11 residues in the CDR3. CDR3 sequence (DNA): TGTGCCAGCAGTCCGGGACACCCGCAGTATTTT. Residues: CASSPGHPQYF.

The rearrangement links TRBV18 to TRBJ2-7, with unresolved D. The V gene's germline CDR1 is KGHSH and CDR2 LQKENI. The CDR3 sequence is 13 residues long. V gave up 5 bases and J gave up 0 bases, with 8 bases separating them. This CDR3 reads CASSMSGSYEQYF. The CDR3 nucleotides are TGTGCCAGCTCAATGTCGGGCTCCTACGAGCAGTACTTC. Full variable domain (rest looked up from reference TRBV18 and TRBJ2-7): NAGVMQNPRHLVRRRGQEARLRCSPMKGHSHVYWYRQLPEEGLKFMVYLQKENIIDESGMPKERFSAEFPKEGPSILRIQQVVRGDSAAYFCASSMSGSYEQYFGPGTRLTVT.

The CDR3 region is CASSPLAGWNEQFF. The CDR3 coding sequence is TGTGCCAGCTCACCGCTAGCGGGGTGGAATGAGCAGTTCTTC. This chain uses TRBV18 with TRBJ2-1, with 9 bases identical to TRBD2. The V and J ends lost 3 bases and 7 bases, in that order; junction bases with no gene match: 4. The CDR3 spans 14 residues. Looked up from germline, CDR1 is KGHSH and CDR2 is LQKENI.

The chain links TRBV28 to TRBJ2-1; 7 bases map to TRBD1. Trimming at V came to 5 bases and at J to 10 bases, leaving 14 bases not matched to a gene. The CDR3 totals 15 residues. Per germline, CDR1 MDHEN and CDR2 SYDVKM. The DNA of the CDR3 is TGTGCCAGCAGTCGGACGACAGGGTATAAGCTGGAGCAGTTCTTC. As protein: CASSRTTGYKLEQFF. Complete variable domain (other parts from reference TRBV28 and TRBJ2-1): DVKVTQSSRYLVKRTGEKVFLECVQDMDHENMFWYRQDPGLGLRLIYFSYDVKMKEKGDIPEGYSVSREKKERFSLILESASTNQTSMYLCASSRTTGYKLEQFFGPGTRLTVL.

The rearrangement links TRBV7-9 to TRBJ2-2; D call uncertain. Germline V gene lookup returns CDR1 SEHNR and CDR2 FQNEAQ (reference sequence). Deletions cut 4 bases from V and 4 bases from J, with 13 bases between. The CDR3 runs 15 residues. The CDR3 protein is CASSSYAELTGELFF. The CDR3, as DNA: TGTGCCAGCAGCTCATACGCTGAACTCACCGGGGAGCTGTTTTTT. The whole variable domain, filled in from reference TRBV7-9 and TRBJ2-2, reads DTGVSQNPRHKITKRGQNVTFRCDPISEHNRLYWYRQTLGQGPEFLTYFQNEAQLEKSRLLSDRFSAERPKGSFSTLEIQRTEQGDSAMYLCASSSYAELTGELFFGEGSRLTVL.

V and J are TRBV4-1 and TRBJ1-2; D might be TRBD1 (6 bases). Per the germline V gene, CDR1 is MGHRA and CDR2 is YSYEKL. The CDR3 has 15 amino acids. V was clipped by 7 bases and J by 4 bases, with 19 bases between them. In nucleotides, the CDR3 is TGCGCCAGCACCTCAGACAGGACCTCTTCCTATGGCTACACCTTC. Translated, it gives CASTSDRTSSYGYTF.

This chain connects TRBV11-2 to TRBJ1-2; no firm D call. CDR1 and CDR2 (germline): SGHAT, FQNNGV. The CDR3 length is 12 residues. Deletions cut 1 base from V and 8 bases from J, with 8 bases between. The CDR3 DNA reads TGTGCCAGCAGCTTAGTGCCGCGCGGCTACACCTTC. This sequence encodes CASSLVPRGYTF.

V gene TRBV6-2 or TRBV6-3 combines with J gene TRBJ1-1; 9 nucleotides match TRBD1. Germline V gene sequence: CDR1 MNHEY, CDR2 SVGEGT. The CDR3 sequence is 16 residues long. After removal of 4 bases from V and 3 bases from J, the junction contained 9 bases not matched to a gene. DNA for the CDR3: TGTGCCAGCAGTTCCCCCGGACAGGGGAAGGACACTGAAGCTTTCTTT. As protein: CASSSPGQGKDTEAFF.

The CDR3: CASSFQGDALGKLFF. CDR3 coding DNA: TGCGCCAGCAGCTTTCAGGGCGACGCCTTAGGAAAACTGTTTTTT. The chain carries TRBV5-1 and TRBJ1-4, with D perhaps matching TRBD1 (5 bases). Germline loops: CDR1 SGHRS, CDR2 YFSETQ. CDR3 length: 15 amino acids. Trimming took 2 bases from V and 10 from J, leaving 18 bases between them.

The gene calls are TRBV4-3 and TRBJ2-3, with 9 bases that match TRBD2. The germline V gene has CDR1 LGHNA and CDR2 YSLEER. The CDR3 runs 17 residues. The V segment lost 0 bases and the J segment 7 bases; nucleotides outside the gene matches: 11. CDR3 coding DNA: TGCGCCAGCAGCCAAGATGGGCTAGCGGGATTCAGTAATACGCAGTATTTT. Its protein product is CASSQDGLAGFSNTQYF.

The CDR3 here is CASSWAREVPTQYF. The CDR3 bases are TGTGCCAGCAGCTGGGCGCGGGAGGTCCCGACCCAGTACTTC. This chain uses TRBV5-4 with TRBJ2-5, with 8 bases aligning to TRBD2. The V gene end was trimmed by 3 bases and the J gene end by 7 bases; junction bases not matched to a gene: 8. Germline loops: CDR1 SGHNT, CDR2 YYREEE (reference sequence). The CDR3 covers 14 residues.

V gene TRBV10-3 combines with J gene TRBJ1-5; D unclear. Germline-derived CDR1 and CDR2 are ENHRY and SYGVKD. This CDR3 has 12 amino acids. V was pared by 11 bases and J by 3 bases, with 11 bases between. The chain's CDR3 is CASCADNQPQHF. The DNA for the CDR3 is TGTGCCTCTTGTGCAGACAATCAGCCCCAGCATTTT.

The chain combines TRBV6-5 with TRBJ1-4; 8 bases map to TRBD1. Germline CDR1 and CDR2: MNHEY and SVGAGI. The CDR3 covers 14 residues. J was trimmed by 8 bases and V by 6 bases; bases with no gene match: 8. CDR3 nucleotide sequence: TGTGCCAGCAGCCCCGACAGGGGACGAGAAAAACTGTTTTTT. Protein: CASSPDRGREKLFF.

The chain couples TRBV24-1 to TRBJ2-3; 8 bases are shared with TRBD2. The CDR3 runs to 16 residues. V trimming: 4 bases; J trimming: 1 base; junction bases outside the gene matches: 6. Looked up from germline, CDR1 is KGHDR and CDR2 is SFDVKD. This CDR3 is CATSDQSGSGTDTQYF. As DNA, the CDR3 is TGTGCCACCAGTGACCAGAGCGGGAGTGGCACAGATACGCAGTATTTT.

The rearrangement joins TRBV19 to TRBJ2-5, with D unclear. The ends were cut back, 3 bases at V and 7 bases at J, with 15 bases in the middle. Germline values: CDR1 LNHDA, CDR2 SQIVND (reference sequence). CDR3 size: 14 residues. The CDR3 region has the DNA TGTGCCAGTAGTATGGTTCCAGGTCCAGGGACCCAGTACTTC. This codes for CASSMVPGPGTQYF.

This chain connects TRBV7-2 to TRBJ2-7; no firm D call. Looked up from germline, CDR1 is SGHTA and CDR2 is FQGNSA. V lost 1 base and J 5 bases, leaving 9 bases between the germline ends. The CDR3 is 13 amino acids. In DNA, the CDR3 is TGTGCCAGCAGCTTAGAGCGTATGGACGAGCAGTACTTC. Residues: CASSLERMDEQYF.

The V and J genes are TRBV7-3 and TRBJ2-1, with D possibly being TRBD1 (6 bases). CDR3 length: 17 amino acids. Deletions cut 2 bases from V and 8 bases from J, with 22 bases between. The germline CDR1 and CDR2 sequences are SGHTA and FQGTGA. DNA for the CDR3: TGTGCCAGCAGCTTATCCCCGGCAGGGGCCCTGTGGGATGAGCAGTTCTTC. Amino acid sequence: CASSLSPAGALWDEQFF.

A note on this clone: This same CDR3 is encoded by further DNA sequences in the sample. The chain employs TRBV3-1 (or the pseudogene TRBV3-2) and TRBJ1-1; a possible D gene is TRBD1 (5 bases). V was shortened by 6 bases and J by 1 base, with 12 bases between the two germline ends. This CDR3 is 14 amino acids long. Per the germline V gene, CDR1 is LGHDT and CDR2 is YNNKEL (reference sequence). The CDR3 nucleotides read TGTGCCAGCAGTCAGGTCGGGGGGAACACTGAAGCTTTCTTT. It codes for CASSQVGGNTEAFF.

J is TRBJ2-7 and V is TRBV28; 8 bases align to TRBD1. Germline loops: CDR1 MDHEN, CDR2 SYDVKM. With 2 bases clipped from V and 5 bases from J, the junction kept 2 bases outside the gene matches. The CDR3 has 13 residues. The CDR3 spells CASSLTTGDEQYF. The CDR3 region has the DNA TGTGCCAGCAGTTTAACGACAGGGGACGAGCAGTACTTC.

The chain links TRBV7-9 to TRBJ2-1, with 10 bases identical to TRBD2. The ends lost 1 base at V and 2 bases at J; junction bases unmatched: 5. CDR3 length equals 17 residues. The germline V gene encodes CDR1 SEHNR and CDR2 FQNEAQ (reference sequence). The DNA for the CDR3 is TGTGCCAGCAGCTTAGGATTAGCGGGAGGTACCTACAATGAGCAGTTCTTC. It encodes CASSLGLAGGTYNEQFF.

This chain uses TRBV6-1 with TRBJ2-3, with D possibly being TRBD2 (5 bases). CDR3 length equals 16 residues. V gave up 1 base and J gave up 1 base, with 12 bases separating them. CDR1 is MNHNS, CDR2 SASEGT, per germline. CDR3 residues: CASSEVERAGTDTQYF. The CDR3 DNA is TGTGCCAGCAGTGAAGTGGAGAGGGCGGGCACAGATACGCAGTATTTT.

The DNA for the CDR3 is TGTGCCAGCAGTCCCCCCAGGGGCGCTAACACTGAAGCTTTCTTT. The encoded protein is CASSPPRGANTEAFF. This sequence joins TRBV6-5 and TRBJ1-1, with D possibly matching TRBD1 (6 bases). Germline CDR1 is MNHEY and CDR2 is SVGAGI. Trimming cost V 5 bases and J 2 bases, with 15 bases left between them. This CDR3 has 15 residues.

This sequence joins TRBV5-1 and TRBJ2-3; TRBD2 matches at 8 bases. The germline V gene encodes CDR1 SGHRS and CDR2 YFSETQ. Unmatched junction bases numbered 11, after V lost 4 bases and J lost 4 bases. This CDR3 has 16 residues. The CDR3 sequence: CASSPGTSFISDTQYF. In DNA form, the CDR3 reads TGCGCCAGCAGCCCGGGGACTAGTTTTATCTCAGATACGCAGTATTTT.

The J gene is TRBJ1-6, the V gene TRBV6-5; D unclear. This CDR3 is built from 14 residues. The V and J ends lost 7 bases and 0 bases respectively, with 7 bases between them. Germline CDR1 and CDR2: MNHEY and SVGAGI. CDR3 DNA: TGTGCCAGCACCACCGGCTCCTATAATTCACCCCTCCACTTT. It is translated as CASTTGSYNSPLHF.